This TCR beta chain was profiled in a study of blood T cell repertoires in COVID-19 (dated by TCRdb to 2018 to 2021). Notes on the research overall: The collaborator samples originated in the United States, Italy and Spain and spanned the acute and convalescent phases of COVID-19. Subjects who had been exposed to COVID-19, were actively infected with it, or had recovered from it provided the deeply sampled blood TCRbeta repertoires that made up the dataset. The prospective study material was composed of cDNA or gDNA derived from T cells, B-cell-depleted T cells, or PBMCs. Where HLA class I and class II types were available, the types were taken from metadata supplied by the sample provider, not from assay-based typing. Samples came from the ongoing ImmuneRACE study (first 160 participants) plus 1,254 subjects from 6 global collaborators. Sample metadata almost always included a de-identified subject ID, COVID-19 status, age in years and sex. A freely available public database, intended as a resource for researchers studying the immune response to SARS-CoV-2, is where the repertoires were released.

Its CDR3 holds 13 amino acids, cysteine through phenylalanine. CDR3 DNA is the only sequence kept; it has 39 bases, read in frame from the first base. V lost 11 bases and J lost 0 bases; the stretch between them is 11 bases long. The germline V gene encodes CDR1 WNHNN and CDR2 SYGVQD (reference sequence). A word on this clone: Which antigen it targets is not known. Per-nucleotide qualities are absent, and no much larger clonotype sits a single base away.

Findings and caveats that apply to the study as a whole: How much clinical and demographic metadata was included differed by source and by participant, and the metadata was provided uncurated.

TCRbeta CDR3 regions were amplified from genomic DNA by means of the immunoSEQ Assay, a bias-controlled multiplex PCR. The paper's processing steps were these. Nucleated cell counts per sample were estimated from amplification of reference gene primers within the assay. Sequence reads were collapsed and filtered to measure the absolute abundance of every unique TCRbeta CDR3 rearrangement. For each sample, productive Simpson clonality was calculated by taking the square root of Simpson's diversity index across productive rearrangements. In TCRdb, the immuneACCESS table is reduced to in-frame sequences with V and J assigned. These tables do not hold every clone; where another copy was compared, an unresolved V gene accounts for under half, and the others remain unexplained. V and J calls and clone size follow that table, whereas D and trimming were derived from the DNA. This sample gives approximately 250,000 clones in total; approximately 90% of them show up just once. Approximately 4% of the sample comes from the top ten.

Participants in the prospective study were aged roughly 18 to 100 years, lived in 24 United States geographic areas, and enrolled through a virtual design. In the prospective study, cohorts were assigned on the basis of participant-reported clinical history obtained from a screening survey and a study questionnaire. In the prospective study, whole blood, serum and a nasopharyngeal or oropharyngeal swab were collected from each participant by mobile phlebotomists. Over a roughly two-month period, participants in the prospective study had the option of providing additional blood draws and questionnaires. Prospective study blood samples were shipped either frozen or at room temperature before DNA extraction.

Sequenced material: PBMCs or T cells enriched from blood (not recorded which). The V and J genes are TRBV10-1 and TRBJ1-5; the D gene is perhaps TRBD1, from 5 matching bases. The receptor comes from a woman in her twenties or thirties with acute COVID-19. The DNA sequence follows: TGCGCCGGGACTGACATTAGCAATCAGCCCCAGCATTTT. Translated, this is CAGTDISNQPQHF.